The 12 T cell receptor beta chains below all came from one sample that was sequenced in a study of T cell responses to AZD1222 COVID-19 vaccine. Method: immunoSEQ multiplex PCR; TCRdb's copy keeps in-frame clones and lacks some. This sample has 120,000 to 150,000 clones, with 85% to 90% found just once. Sequenced material: peripheral blood, taken on day 0 of AZD1222 vaccination. These receptors were obtained from an adult in good health.

This chain connects TRBV6-5 to TRBJ2-1; TRBD1 aligns across 7 bases. The CDR3 totals 15 residues. The V segment lost 2 bases and the J segment 8 bases; nucleotides outside the gene matches: 9. The V gene's germline CDR1 is MNHEY and CDR2 SVGAGI. The CDR3 sequence: CASSYGTGEFDEQFF. CDR3 sequence (DNA): TGTGCCAGCAGTTACGGCACAGGGGAGTTCGATGAGCAGTTCTTC.

This chain connects TRBV2 to TRBJ2-3; D gene unclear. The germline gives CDR1 SNHLY, CDR2 FYNNEI. Trimming shortened V by 4 bases and J by 4 bases, and 3 bases separated the two germline ends. The CDR3 runs 11 residues. CDR3 DNA: TGTGCCAGCAGTGTGTCAGATACGCAGTATTTT. This gives the protein CASSVSDTQYF.

The gene calls are TRBV9 and TRBJ2-6; unclear D gene. The germline CDR1 and CDR2 sequences are SGDLS and YYNGEE. CDR3 size: 13 residues. V was cut by 3 bases and J by 6 bases, with 7 bases left in between. The CDR3 sequence: CASSALPANVLTF. The DNA of the CDR3 is TGTGCCAGCAGCGCCCTGCCGGCCAACGTCCTGACTTTC.

V and J are TRBV5-6 and TRBJ2-1; D is ambiguous. V lost 2 bases to trimming and J lost 5 bases, with 5 bases between them. This CDR3 contains 12 residues. Germline CDR1 SGHDT, CDR2 YYEEEE. This CDR3 is CASSFPNNEQFF. The CDR3 coding sequence is TGTGCCAGCAGCTTTCCCAACAATGAGCAGTTCTTC. The full variable domain, completed using reference TRBV5-6 and TRBJ2-1, is DAGVTQSPTHLIKTRGQQVTLRCSPKSGHDTVSWYQQALGQGPQFIFQYYEEEERQRGNFPDRFSGHQFPNYSSELNVNALLLGDSALYLCASSFPNNEQFFGPGTRLTVL.

V gene TRBV6-5 combines with J gene TRBJ1-6; D remains ambiguous. V shed 5 bases and J shed 8 bases, with 10 bases lying between them. CDR3 length equals 13 residues. Per the germline V gene, CDR1 is MNHEY and CDR2 is SVGAGI. The CDR3 reads CASSPLPHSPLHF. In nucleotides, the CDR3 is TGTGCCAGCAGTCCCCTGCCCCATTCACCCCTCCACTTT.

The chain combines TRBV19 with TRBJ1-2; TRBD1 matches 7 bases. CDR3 length equals 15 residues. Trimming took 4 bases from V and 4 from J; bases not matched to a gene: 9. Germline CDR1 reads LNHDA; CDR2 reads SQIVND (reference sequence). Here the CDR3 DNA reads TGTGCCAGTAGTAATCGTCGACAGGGCGCCTATGGCTACACCTTC. It yields the protein CASSNRRQGAYGYTF.

The V and J genes are TRBV5-1 and TRBJ2-1, with a possible D match to TRBD2 (6 bases). This CDR3 contains 12 residues. In germline, CDR1 is SGHRS, CDR2 YFSETQ. Between the trimmed V and J ends, which lost 7 bases and 7 bases, there was a span of 12 bases. DNA of the CDR3: TGCGCCAGCGGGTTTGCGGGAAATGAGCAGTTCTTC. Translated, it gives CASGFAGNEQFF.

This rearrangement joins TRBV10-3 to TRBJ1-4; D call uncertain. Germline CDR1 is ENHRY and CDR2 is SYGVKD. CDR3 length: 15 residues. V was trimmed by 0 bases and J by 5 bases, leaving 10 bases between them. In DNA form, the CDR3 reads TGTGCCATCAGTGAGTCGGTGGGGAGGAATGAAAAACTGTTTTTT. As protein: CAISESVGRNEKLFF.

The CDR3 spells CASSVGVGSGQVNTEAFF. For the CDR3, the DNA is TGTGCCAGCAGCGTCGGGGTTGGTTCGGGACAGGTGAACACTGAAGCTTTCTTT. The chain combines TRBV9 with TRBJ1-1, with 8 nucleotides matching TRBD1. The germline V gene has CDR1 SGDLS and CDR2 YYNGEE. With V trimmed by 2 bases and J by 0 bases, 12 bases remained unmatched. The CDR3 spans 18 residues.

Worth noting for this clone: The germline gene is not matched at one end of the junction; a read error may be the cause. The chain is built from TRBV7-2 and TRBJ2-1; 9 positions agree with TRBD2. CDR1 SGHTA and CDR2 FQGNSA come from the germline V gene. The CDR3 length is 17 residues. DNA of the CDR3: TGTGCCAGCAGCCCGCGTATCGGGACTAGCACCTACGATGAGCAGTTCTTC. Protein product: CASSPRIGTSTYDEQFF.

The chain employs TRBV10-3 and TRBJ2-2; 8 nucleotides agree with TRBD2. CDR1 is ENHRY and CDR2 is SYGVKD in the germline V gene. This CDR3 is 18 amino acids long. The J segment lost 4 bases and the V segment lost 7 bases, leaving 17 bases of the junction unmatched. The CDR3 nucleotides read TGTGCCATCAAGGTCGGGACGGGTGCGGGAGGATCCACCGGGGAGCTGTTTTTT. Its protein product is CAIKVGTGAGGSTGELFF.

V and J are TRBV4-2 and TRBJ2-7; 8 bases agree with TRBD1. Losses at the gene ends were 0 bases for V and 3 bases for J; bases not matched to a gene: 7. The CDR3 runs to 16 residues. The germline gives CDR1 LGHNA, CDR2 YNFKEQ. The CDR3 sequence: CASSQDTQGAHYEQYF. The CDR3 nucleotides are TGTGCCAGCAGCCAAGATACCCAGGGGGCCCACTACGAGCAGTACTTC.